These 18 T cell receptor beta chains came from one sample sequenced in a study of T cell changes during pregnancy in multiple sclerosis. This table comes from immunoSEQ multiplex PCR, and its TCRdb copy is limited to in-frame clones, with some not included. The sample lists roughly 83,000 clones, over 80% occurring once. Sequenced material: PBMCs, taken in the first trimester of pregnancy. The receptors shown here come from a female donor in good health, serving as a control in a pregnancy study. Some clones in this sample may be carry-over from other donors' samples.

This chain's CDR3 is CASSTGQGGDEQYF. CDR3 in DNA: TGCGCCAGCAGCACAGGACAGGGTGGGGACGAGCAGTACTTC. The chain combines TRBV5-1 with TRBJ2-7, with TRBD1 matching 8 bases. With 4 bases clipped from V and 5 bases from J, the junction kept 8 bases outside the gene matches. The CDR3 contains 14 residues. In germline, CDR1 is SGHRS, CDR2 YFSETQ.

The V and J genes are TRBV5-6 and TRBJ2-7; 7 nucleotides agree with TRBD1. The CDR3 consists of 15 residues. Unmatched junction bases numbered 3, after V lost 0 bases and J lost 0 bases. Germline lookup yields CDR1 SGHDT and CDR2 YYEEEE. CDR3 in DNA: TGTGCCAGCAGCTTGGGTAGGGGGCACTCCTACGAGCAGTACTTC. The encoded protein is CASSLGRGHSYEQYF.

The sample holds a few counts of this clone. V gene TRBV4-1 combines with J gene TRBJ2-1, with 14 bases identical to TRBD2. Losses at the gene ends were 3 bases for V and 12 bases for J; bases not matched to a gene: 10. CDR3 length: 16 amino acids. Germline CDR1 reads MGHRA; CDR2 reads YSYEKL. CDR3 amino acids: CASSHEGLAGVGWQFF. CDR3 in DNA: TGCGCCAGCAGCCACGAGGGACTAGCGGGGGTGGGGTGGCAGTTCTTC.

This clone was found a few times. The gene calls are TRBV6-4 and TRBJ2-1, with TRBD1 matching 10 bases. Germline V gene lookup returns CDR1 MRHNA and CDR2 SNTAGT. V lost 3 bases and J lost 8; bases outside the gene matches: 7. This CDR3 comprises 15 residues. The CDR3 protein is CASSEGTGAGDEQFF. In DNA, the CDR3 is TGTGCCAGCAGTGAAGGGACAGGGGCCGGGGATGAGCAGTTCTTC.

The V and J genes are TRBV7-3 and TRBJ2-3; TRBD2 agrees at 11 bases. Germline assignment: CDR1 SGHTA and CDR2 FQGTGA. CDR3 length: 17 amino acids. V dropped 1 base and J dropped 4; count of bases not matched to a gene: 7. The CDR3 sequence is CASSLIRSGRASDTQYF. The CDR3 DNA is TGTGCCAGCAGCTTAATTCGTAGCGGGAGGGCCTCAGATACGCAGTATTTT.

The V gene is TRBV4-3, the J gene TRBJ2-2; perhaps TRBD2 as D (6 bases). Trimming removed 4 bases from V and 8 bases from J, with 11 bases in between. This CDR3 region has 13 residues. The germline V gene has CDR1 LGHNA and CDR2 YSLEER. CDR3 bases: TGCGCCAGCAGCCTCGGAGGAGGGGGGGAGCTGTTTTTT. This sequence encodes CASSLGGGGELFF.

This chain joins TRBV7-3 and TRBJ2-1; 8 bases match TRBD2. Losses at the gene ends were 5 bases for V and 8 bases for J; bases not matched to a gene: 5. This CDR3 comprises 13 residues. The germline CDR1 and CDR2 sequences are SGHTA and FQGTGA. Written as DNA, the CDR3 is TGTGCCAGCAGCCCCCGGGGGGGGGATGAGCAGTTCTTC. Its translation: CASSPRGGDEQFF.

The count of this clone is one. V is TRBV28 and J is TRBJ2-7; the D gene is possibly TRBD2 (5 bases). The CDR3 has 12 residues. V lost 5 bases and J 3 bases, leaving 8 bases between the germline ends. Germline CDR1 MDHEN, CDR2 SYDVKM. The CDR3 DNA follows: TGTGCCAGCAGTGGGAGATTCTACGAGCAGTACTTC. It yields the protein CASSGRFYEQYF.

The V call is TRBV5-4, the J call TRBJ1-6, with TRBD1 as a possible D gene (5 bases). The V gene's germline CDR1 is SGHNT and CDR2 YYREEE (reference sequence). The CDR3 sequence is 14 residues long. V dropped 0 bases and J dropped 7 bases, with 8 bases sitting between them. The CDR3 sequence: CASSLGQGNSPLHF. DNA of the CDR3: TGTGCCAGCAGCTTGGGTCAGGGAAATTCACCCCTCCACTTT. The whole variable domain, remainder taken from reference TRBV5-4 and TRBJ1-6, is ETGVTQSPTHLIKTRGQQVTLRCSSQSGHNTVSWYQQALGQGPQFIFQYYREEENGRGNFPPRFSGLQFPNYSSELNVNALELDDSALYLCASSLGQGNSPLHFGNGTRLTVT.

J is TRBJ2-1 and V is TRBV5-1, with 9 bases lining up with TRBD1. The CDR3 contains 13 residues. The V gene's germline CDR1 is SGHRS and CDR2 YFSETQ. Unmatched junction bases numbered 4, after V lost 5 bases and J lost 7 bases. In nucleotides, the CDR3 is TGCGCCAGCAGAACGGGACAGGGTAATGAGCAGTTCTTC. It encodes CASRTGQGNEQFF.

CDR3 amino acids: CASMAAGSYNEQFF. CDR3 in DNA: TGTGCCAGCATGGCTGCTGGCTCCTACAATGAGCAGTTCTTC. The rearrangement uses TRBV28 and TRBJ2-1; D call uncertain. Trimming pared 7 bases from V and 0 bases from J, leaving 10 bases between. Germline V CDR1 and CDR2: MDHEN, SYDVKM. The CDR3 is made up of 14 amino acids.

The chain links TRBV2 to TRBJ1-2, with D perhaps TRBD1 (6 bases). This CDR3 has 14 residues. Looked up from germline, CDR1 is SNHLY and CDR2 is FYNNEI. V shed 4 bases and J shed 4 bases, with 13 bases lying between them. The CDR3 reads CASSGVDRTYGYTF. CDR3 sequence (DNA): TGTGCCAGCAGTGGGGTAGACAGGACCTATGGCTACACCTTC.

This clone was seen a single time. CDR3: CASSMGTGGNDEQYF. The CDR3 nucleotides read TGTGCCAGTAGTATGGGGACAGGAGGAAACGACGAGCAGTACTTC. The chain links TRBV19 to TRBJ2-7; 8 bases fit TRBD1. The CDR3 sequence is 15 residues long. Germline V gene data show CDR1 as LNHDA and CDR2 as SQIVND (reference sequence). The V gene end was trimmed by 3 bases and the J gene end by 5 bases; junction bases not matched to a gene: 9.

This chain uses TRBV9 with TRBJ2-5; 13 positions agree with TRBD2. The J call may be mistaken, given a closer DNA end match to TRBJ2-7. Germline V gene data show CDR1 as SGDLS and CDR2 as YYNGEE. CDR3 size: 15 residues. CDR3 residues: CASSLGLAGVGEQYF. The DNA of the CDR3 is TGTGCCAGCAGCCTCGGACTAGCGGGAGTTGGCGAGCAGTACTTC.

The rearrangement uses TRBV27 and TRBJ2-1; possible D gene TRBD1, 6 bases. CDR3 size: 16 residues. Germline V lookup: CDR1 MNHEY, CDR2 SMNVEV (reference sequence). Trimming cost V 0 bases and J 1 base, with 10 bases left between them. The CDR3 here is CASSLSGTSSYNEQFF. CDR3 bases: TGTGCCAGCAGTTTATCCGGGACATCGTCCTACAATGAGCAGTTCTTC.

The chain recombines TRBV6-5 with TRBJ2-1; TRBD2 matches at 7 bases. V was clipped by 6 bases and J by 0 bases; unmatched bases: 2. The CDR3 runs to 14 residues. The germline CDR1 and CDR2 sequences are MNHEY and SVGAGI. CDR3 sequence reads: CASRRESSYNEQFF. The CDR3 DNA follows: TGTGCCAGCAGGCGGGAGAGCTCCTACAATGAGCAGTTCTTC.

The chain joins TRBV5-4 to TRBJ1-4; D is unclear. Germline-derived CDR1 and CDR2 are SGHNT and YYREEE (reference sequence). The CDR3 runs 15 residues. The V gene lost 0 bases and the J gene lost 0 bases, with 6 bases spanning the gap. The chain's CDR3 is CASSLDRSTNEKLFF. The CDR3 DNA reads TGTGCCAGCAGCTTGGACAGATCAACTAATGAAAAACTGTTTTTT.

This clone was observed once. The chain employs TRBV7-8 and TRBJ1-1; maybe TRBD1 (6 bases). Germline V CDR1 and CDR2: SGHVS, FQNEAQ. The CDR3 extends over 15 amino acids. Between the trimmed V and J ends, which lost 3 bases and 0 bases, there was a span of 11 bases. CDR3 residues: CASSLTGSLNTEAFF. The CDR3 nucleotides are TGTGCCAGCAGCTTGACAGGATCTTTGAACACTGAAGCTTTCTTT.